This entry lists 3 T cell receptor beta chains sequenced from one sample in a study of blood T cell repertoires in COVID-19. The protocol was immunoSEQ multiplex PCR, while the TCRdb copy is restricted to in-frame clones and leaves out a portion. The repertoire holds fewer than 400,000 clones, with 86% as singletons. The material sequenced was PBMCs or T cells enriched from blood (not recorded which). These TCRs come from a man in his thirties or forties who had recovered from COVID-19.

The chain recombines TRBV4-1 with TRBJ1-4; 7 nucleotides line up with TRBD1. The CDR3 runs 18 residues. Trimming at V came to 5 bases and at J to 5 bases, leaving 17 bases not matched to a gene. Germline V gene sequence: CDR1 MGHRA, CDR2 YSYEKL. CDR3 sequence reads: CASSDATPWDSQNEKLFF. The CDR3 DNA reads TGCGCCAGCAGCGACGCTACCCCATGGGACAGTCAAAATGAAAAACTGTTTTTT.

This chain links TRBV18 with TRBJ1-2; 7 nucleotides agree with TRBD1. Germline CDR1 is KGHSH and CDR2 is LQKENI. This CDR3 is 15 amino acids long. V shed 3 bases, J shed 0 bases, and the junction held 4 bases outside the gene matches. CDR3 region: CASSPDRDSNYGYTF. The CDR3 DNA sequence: TGTGCCAGCTCACCTGACAGGGATTCTAACTATGGCTACACCTTC.

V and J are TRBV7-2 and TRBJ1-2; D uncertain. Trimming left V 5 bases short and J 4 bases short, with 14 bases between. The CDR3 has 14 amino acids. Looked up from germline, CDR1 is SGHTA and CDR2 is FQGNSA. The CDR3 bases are TGTGCCAGCAGCGAGCCCCTCCGGGGCTATGGCTACACCTTC. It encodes CASSEPLRGYGYTF.